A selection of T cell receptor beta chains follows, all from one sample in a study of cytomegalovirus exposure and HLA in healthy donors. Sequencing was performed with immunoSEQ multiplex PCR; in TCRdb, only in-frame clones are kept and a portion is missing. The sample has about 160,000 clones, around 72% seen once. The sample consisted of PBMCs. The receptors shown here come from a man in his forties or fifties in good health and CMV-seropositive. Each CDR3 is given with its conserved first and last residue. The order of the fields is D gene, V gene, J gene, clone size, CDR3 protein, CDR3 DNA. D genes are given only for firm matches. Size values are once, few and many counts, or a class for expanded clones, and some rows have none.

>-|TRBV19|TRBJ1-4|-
CASSIAVQGGEKLFF
TGTGCCAGTAGTATTGCTGTCCAGGGAGGTGAAAAGCTGTTTTTT
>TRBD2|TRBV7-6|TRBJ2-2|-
CASSPVLAGSTGELFF
TGTGCCAGCAGCCCAGTGCTAGCGGGATCCACCGGGGAGCTGTTTTTT
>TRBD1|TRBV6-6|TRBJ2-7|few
CASSYSGTGTYEQYF
TGTGCCAGCAGTTACTCCGGGACAGGTACCTACGAGCAGTACTTC
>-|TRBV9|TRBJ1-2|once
CASSPPDYGYTF
TGTGCCAGCAGCCCCCCAGATTATGGCTACACCTTC
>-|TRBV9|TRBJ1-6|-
CASSLGDNSPLHF
TGTGCCAGCAGCCTCGGAGATAATTCACCCCTCCACTTT
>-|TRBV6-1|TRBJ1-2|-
CASSDKGQGWDYTF
TGTGCCAGCAGTGATAAGGGGCAGGGTTGGGACTACACCTTC
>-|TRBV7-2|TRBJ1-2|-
CASSNWGGEGWRGYGYTF
TGTGCCAGCAGCAACTGGGGGGGGGAGGGGTGGCGTGGCTATGGCTACACCTTC
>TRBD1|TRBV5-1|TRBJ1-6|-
CASSSGQGISSPLHF
TGCGCCAGCAGCTCTGGACAGGGAATAAGTTCACCCCTCCACTTT
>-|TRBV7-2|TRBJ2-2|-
CASSLGRGRELFF
TGTGCCAGCAGCTTAGGTCGGGGGAGGGAGCTGTTTTTT
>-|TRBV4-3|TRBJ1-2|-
CASSFRGGRVDGYTF
TGCGCCAGCAGCTTCCGCGGGGGGCGAGTGGATGGCTACACCTTC
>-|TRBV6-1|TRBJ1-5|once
CASRAQAGGNQPQHF
TGTGCCAGCAGGGCACAGGCGGGGGGCAATCAGCCCCAGCATTTT
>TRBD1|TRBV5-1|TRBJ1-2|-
CASSPKAGTGISDYGYTF
TGCGCCAGCAGCCCCAAAGCCGGGACAGGGATCAGTGACTATGGCTACACCTTC
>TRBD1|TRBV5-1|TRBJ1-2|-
CASSPTAGGGYTF
TGCGCCAGCAGCCCTACCGCAGGGGGCGGCTACACCTTC
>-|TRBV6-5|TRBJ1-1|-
CASSYRVNTEAFF
TGTGCCAGCAGTTACCGCGTGAACACTGAAGCTTTCTTT
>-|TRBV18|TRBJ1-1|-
CASSPLIQWGATEAFF
TGTGCCAGCTCACCACTAATACAGTGGGGCGCGACTGAAGCTTTCTTT
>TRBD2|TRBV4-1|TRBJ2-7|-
CASSQDRGGHYEQYF
TGCGCCAGCAGCCAAGATCGGGGGGGACACTACGAGCAGTACTTC
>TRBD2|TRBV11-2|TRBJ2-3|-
CASSTRLAGGLTDTQYF
TGTGCCAGCAGCACCAGACTAGCGGGGGGCCTCACAGATACGCAGTATTTT
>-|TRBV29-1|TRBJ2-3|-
CSVRVLTDTQYF
TGCAGCGTCCGGGTCCTCACAGATACGCAGTATTTT
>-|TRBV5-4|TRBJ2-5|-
CASSSRLQETQYF
TGTGCCAGCAGTAGTAGATTACAAGAGACCCAGTACTTC
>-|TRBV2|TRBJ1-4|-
CASLVETNEKLFF
TGTGCCAGCCTGGTGGAGACTAATGAAAAACTGTTTTTT
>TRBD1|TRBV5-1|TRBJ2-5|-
CASSQRTGTQYF
TGCGCCAGCAGCCAGAGGACAGGGACCCAGTACTTC
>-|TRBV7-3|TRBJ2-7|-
CASSTSGLGSIPYEQYF
TGTGCCAGCAGCACCTCAGGGCTGGGGTCTATTCCCTACGAGCAGTACTTC
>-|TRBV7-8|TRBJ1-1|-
CASSSMTGPWRNTEAFF
TGTGCCAGCAGTTCGATGACAGGTCCTTGGAGGAACACTGAAGCTTTCTTT
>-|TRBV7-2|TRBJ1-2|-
CASSTPNVGDGYTF
TGTGCCAGCAGCACACCAAACGTGGGCGATGGCTACACCTTC
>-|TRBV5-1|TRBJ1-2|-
CASSPAGGRYTF
TGCGCCAGCAGCCCCGCCGGGGGACGCTACACCTTC
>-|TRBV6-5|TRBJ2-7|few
CASSYSIAARGEQYF
TGTGCCAGCAGTTACTCGATTGCCGCCCGGGGGGAGCAGTACTTC
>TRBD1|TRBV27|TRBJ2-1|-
CASRTGVGEQFF
TGTGCCAGCAGGACAGGGGTAGGTGAGCAGTTCTTC
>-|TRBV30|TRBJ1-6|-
CACYSGRNSPLHF
TGTGCCTGCTACAGTGGGCGAAATTCACCCCTCCACTTT
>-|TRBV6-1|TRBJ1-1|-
CASSSPQRVNTEAFF
TGTGCCAGCAGTTCGCCACAGAGGGTTAACACTGAAGCTTTCTTT
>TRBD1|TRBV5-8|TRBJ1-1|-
CASSLYGQGPNTEAFF
TGTGCCAGCAGCCTCTACGGACAGGGCCCGAACACTGAAGCTTTCTTT
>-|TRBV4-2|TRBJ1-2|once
CASSQEAGWGKGGYTF
TGTGCCAGCAGCCAAGAGGCAGGGTGGGGAAAGGGTGGCTACACCTTC
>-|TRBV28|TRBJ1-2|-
CASRSGTTNYGYTF
TGTGCCAGCAGATCCGGGACAACGAACTATGGCTACACCTTC
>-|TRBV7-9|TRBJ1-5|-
CASSPGGSGNQPQHF
TGTGCCAGCAGCCCCGGGGGGTCAGGAAATCAGCCCCAGCATTTT
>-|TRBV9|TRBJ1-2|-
CASSSEGEGYTF
TGTGCCAGCAGCAGTGAGGGGGAAGGCTACACCTTC
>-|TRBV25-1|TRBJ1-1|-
CASRVDGLEAFF
TGTGCCAGCAGAGTGGACGGACTCGAAGCTTTCTTT
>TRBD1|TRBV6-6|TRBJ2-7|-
CASSYSTTGEPYEQYF
TGTGCCAGCAGTTACTCGACGACAGGGGAGCCCTACGAGCAGTACTTC
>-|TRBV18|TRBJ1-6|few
CASSPGGVHNSPLHF
TGTGCCAGCTCACCTGGAGGGGTCCATAATTCACCCCTCCACTTT
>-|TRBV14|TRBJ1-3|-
CASSQTQTPGNTIYF
TGTGCCAGCAGCCAAACCCAGACTCCTGGAAACACCATATATTTT
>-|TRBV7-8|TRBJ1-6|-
CASSFKPNSPLHF
TGTGCCAGCAGCTTCAAGCCCAATTCACCCCTCCACTTT
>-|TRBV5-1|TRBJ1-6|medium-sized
CASSLTGNNSPLHF
TGCGCCAGCAGCTTGACAGGGAATAATTCACCCCTCCACTTT
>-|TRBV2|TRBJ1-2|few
CASSDRARRGYTF
TGTGCCAGCAGTGACAGGGCTAGACGTGGCTACACCTTC
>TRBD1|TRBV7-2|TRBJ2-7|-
CASSPYRGAREQYF
TGTGCCAGCAGCCCATACAGGGGGGCTCGGGAGCAGTACTTC
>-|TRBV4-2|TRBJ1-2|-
CASSQEYLGGEIGYTF
TGTGCCAGCAGCCAAGAGTATCTGGGAGGCGAGATTGGCTACACCTTC
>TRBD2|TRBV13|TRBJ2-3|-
CASSHSGISTDTQYF
TGTGCCAGCTCCCATAGCGGGATCAGCACAGATACGCAGTATTTT
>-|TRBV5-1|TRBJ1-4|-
CASSRGAGNEKLFF
TGCGCCAGCAGCAGGGGCGCCGGTAATGAAAAACTGTTTTTT